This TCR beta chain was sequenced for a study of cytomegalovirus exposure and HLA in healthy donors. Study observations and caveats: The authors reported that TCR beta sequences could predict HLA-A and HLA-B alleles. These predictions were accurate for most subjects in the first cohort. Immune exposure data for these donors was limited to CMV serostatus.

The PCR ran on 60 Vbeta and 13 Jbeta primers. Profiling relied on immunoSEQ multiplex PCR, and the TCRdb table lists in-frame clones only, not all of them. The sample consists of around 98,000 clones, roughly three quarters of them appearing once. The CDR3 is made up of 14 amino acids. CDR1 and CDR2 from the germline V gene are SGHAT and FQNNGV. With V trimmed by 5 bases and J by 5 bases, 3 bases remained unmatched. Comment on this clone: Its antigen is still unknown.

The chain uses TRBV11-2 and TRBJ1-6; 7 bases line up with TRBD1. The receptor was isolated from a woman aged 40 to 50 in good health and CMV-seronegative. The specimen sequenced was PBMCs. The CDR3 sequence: CASSRQGNNSPLHF. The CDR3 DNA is TGTGCCAGCAGCCGACAGGGTAATAATTCACCCCTCCACTTT.